This T cell receptor beta chain stems from a study of cytomegalovirus exposure and HLA in healthy donors. This CDR3 contains 16 residues. In germline, CDR1 is LGHNA, CDR2 YNFKEQ. V dropped 0 bases and J dropped 5 bases, with 17 bases sitting between them. Primers included in the PCR were 60 Vbeta and 13 Jbeta primers. Using immunoSEQ multiplex PCR, the repertoire was profiled, and TCRdb retains in-frame clones only, with some absent. Here the sample spans 100,000 to 120,000 clones, 75% being singletons. The chain recombines TRBV4-2 with TRBJ2-7; tentative D call: TRBD2 (5 bases). The sequencing sample was made of PBMCs. This clonotype originated in a man aged 35 to 55 in good health and CMV-seronegative. In DNA, the CDR3 is TGTGCCAGCAGCCAAGACCGTCTAGCCACAGAGCACGAGCAGTACTTC. Its translation: CASSQDRLATEHEQYF.